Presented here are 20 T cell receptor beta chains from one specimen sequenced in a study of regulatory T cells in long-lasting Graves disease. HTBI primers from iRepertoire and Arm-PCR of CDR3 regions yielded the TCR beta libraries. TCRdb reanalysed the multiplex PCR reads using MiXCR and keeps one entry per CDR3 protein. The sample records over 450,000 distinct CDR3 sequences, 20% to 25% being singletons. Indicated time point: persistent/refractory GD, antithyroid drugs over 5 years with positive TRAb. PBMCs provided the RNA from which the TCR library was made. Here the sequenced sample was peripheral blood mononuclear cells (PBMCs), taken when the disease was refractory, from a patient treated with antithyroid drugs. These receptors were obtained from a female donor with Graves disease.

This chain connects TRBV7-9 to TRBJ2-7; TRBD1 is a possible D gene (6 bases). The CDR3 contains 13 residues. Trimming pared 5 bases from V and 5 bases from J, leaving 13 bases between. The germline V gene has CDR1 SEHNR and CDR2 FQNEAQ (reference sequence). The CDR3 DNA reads TGTGCCAGCAGCGCTGGAACAGGGAACGAGCAGTACTTC. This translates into CASSAGTGNEQYF.

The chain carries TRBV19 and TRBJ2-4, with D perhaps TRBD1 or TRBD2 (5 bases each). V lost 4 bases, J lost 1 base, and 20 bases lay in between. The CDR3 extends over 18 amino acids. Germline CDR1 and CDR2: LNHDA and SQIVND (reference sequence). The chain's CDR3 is CASSTSLGAGLAKNIQYF. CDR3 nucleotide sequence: TGTGCCAGTAGTACATCCCTCGGGGCAGGGCTGGCCAAAAACATTCAGTACTTC. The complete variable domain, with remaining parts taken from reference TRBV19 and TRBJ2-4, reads DGGITQSPKYLFRKEGQNVTLSCEQNLNHDAMYWYRQDPGQGLRLIYYSQIVNDFQKGDIAEGYSVSREKKESFPLTVTSAQKNPTAFYLCASSTSLGAGLAKNIQYFGAGTRLSVL.

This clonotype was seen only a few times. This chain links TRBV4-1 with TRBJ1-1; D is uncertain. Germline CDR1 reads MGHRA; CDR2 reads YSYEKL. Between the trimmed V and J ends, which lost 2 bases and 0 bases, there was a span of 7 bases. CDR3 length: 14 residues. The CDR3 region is CASSQYWVNTEAFF. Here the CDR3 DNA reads TGCGCCAGCAGCCAATATTGGGTGAACACTGAAGCTTTCTTT.

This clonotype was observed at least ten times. This CDR3 is CSVEGRVNTEAFF. In nucleotides, the CDR3 is TGCAGCGTTGAGGGACGGGTGAACACTGAAGCTTTCTTT. The V and J genes are TRBV29-1 and TRBJ1-1; TRBD1 might be the D (5 bases). V was trimmed by 3 bases and J by 0 bases, leaving 8 bases between them. The CDR3 is 13 amino acids. The germline V gene encodes CDR1 SQVTM and CDR2 ANQGSEA.

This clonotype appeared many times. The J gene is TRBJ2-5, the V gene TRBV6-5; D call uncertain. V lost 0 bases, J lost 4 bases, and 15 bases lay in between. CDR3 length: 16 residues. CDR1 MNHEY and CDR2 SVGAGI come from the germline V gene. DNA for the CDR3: TGTGCCAGCAGTTACTCAGTTACTACCCCTAGAGAGACCCAGTACTTC. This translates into CASSYSVTTPRETQYF.

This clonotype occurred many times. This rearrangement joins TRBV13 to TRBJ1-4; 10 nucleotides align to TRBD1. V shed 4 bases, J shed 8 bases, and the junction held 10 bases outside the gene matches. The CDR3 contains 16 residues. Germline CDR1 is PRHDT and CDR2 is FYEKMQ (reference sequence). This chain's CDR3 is CASSSSDRGRGEKLFF. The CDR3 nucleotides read TGTGCCAGCAGCTCTTCAGACAGGGGGCGCGGAGAAAAACTGTTTTTT.

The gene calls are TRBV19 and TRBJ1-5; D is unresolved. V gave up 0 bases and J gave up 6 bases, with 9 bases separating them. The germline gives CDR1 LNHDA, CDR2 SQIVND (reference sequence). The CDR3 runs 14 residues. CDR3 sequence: CASSIELRVQPQHF. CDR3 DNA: TGTGCCAGTAGTATAGAGCTAAGGGTTCAGCCCCAGCATTTT.

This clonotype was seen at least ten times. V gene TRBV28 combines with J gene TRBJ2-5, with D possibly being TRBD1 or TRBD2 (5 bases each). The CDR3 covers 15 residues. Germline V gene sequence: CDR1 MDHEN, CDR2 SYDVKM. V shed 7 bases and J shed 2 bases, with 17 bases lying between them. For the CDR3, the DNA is TGTGCCAGCAAACTTCCGGGACCGGGTCAAGAGACCCAGTACTTC. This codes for CASKLPGPGQETQYF.

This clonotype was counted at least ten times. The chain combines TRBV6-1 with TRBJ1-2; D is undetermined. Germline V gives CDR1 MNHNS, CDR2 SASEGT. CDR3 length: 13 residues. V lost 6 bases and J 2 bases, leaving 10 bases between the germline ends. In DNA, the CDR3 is TGTGCCAGCAGCCGTGACATAAACTATGGCTACACCTTC. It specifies CASSRDINYGYTF.

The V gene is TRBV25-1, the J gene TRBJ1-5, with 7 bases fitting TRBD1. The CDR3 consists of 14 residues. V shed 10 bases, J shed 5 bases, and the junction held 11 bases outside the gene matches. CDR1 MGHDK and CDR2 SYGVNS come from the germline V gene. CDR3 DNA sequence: TGTGCCAACAGCGATGGGACAGCTTATCAGCCCCAGCATTTT. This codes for CANSDGTAYQPQHF.

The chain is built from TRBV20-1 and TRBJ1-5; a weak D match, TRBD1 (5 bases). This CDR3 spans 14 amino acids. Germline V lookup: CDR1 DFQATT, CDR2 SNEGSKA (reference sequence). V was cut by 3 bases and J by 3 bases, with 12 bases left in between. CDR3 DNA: TGCAGTGCTAGGGGAGGACAATACAATCAGCCCCAGCATTTT. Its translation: CSARGGQYNQPQHF.

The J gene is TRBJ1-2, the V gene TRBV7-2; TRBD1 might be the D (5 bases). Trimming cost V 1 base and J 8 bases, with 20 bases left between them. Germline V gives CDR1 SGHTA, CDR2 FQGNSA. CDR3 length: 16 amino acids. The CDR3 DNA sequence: TGTGCCAGCAGCTTAGATAGGAGGGAAGGGGTGAACGGCTACACCTTC. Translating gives CASSLDRREGVNGYTF.

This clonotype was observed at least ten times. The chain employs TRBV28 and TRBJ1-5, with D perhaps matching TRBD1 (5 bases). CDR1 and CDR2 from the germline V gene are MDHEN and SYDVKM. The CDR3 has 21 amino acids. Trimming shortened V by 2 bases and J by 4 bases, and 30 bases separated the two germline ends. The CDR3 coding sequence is TGTGCCAGCAGTTTAGCGGGAGTATGGGCAGGGAGATTGGAGGGGAATCAGCCCCAGCATTTT. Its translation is CASSLAGVWAGRLEGNQPQHF.

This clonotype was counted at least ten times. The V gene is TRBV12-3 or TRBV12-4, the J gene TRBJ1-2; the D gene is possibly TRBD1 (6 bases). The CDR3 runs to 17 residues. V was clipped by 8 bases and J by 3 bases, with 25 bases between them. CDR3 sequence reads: CASRWSTEGGLDYGYTF. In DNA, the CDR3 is TGTGCCAGCCGTTGGTCTACGGAAGGGGGGCTGGACTATGGCTACACCTTC.

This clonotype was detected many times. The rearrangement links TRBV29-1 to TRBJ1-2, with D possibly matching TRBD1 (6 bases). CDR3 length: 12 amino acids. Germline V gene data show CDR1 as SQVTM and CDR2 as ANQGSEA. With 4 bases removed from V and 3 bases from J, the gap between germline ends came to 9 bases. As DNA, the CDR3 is TGCAGCGTTGGCGGGGGCTACTATGGCTACACCTTC. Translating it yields CSVGGGYYGYTF. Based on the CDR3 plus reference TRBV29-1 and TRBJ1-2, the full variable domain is SAVISQKPSRDICQRGTSLTIQCQVDSQVTMMFWYRQQPGQSLTLIATANQGSEATYESGFVIDKFPISRPNLTFSTLTVSNMSPEDSSIYLCSVGGGYYGYTFGSGTRLTVV.

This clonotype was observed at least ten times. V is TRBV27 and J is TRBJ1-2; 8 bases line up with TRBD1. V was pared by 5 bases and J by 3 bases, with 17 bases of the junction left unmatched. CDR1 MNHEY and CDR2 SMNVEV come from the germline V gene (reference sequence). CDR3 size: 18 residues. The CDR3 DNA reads TGTGCCAGCAGTCCCCGGACAGGGTTCCGATCGGGGCACTATGGCTACACCTTC. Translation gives CASSPRTGFRSGHYGYTF.

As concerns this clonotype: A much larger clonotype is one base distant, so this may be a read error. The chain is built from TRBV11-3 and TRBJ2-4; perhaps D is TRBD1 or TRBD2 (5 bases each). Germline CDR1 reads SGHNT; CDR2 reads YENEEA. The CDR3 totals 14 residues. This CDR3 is CASSFGQGENVQYF. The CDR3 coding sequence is TGTGCCAGCAGCTTTGGGCAGGGAGAAAACGTTCAGTACTTC. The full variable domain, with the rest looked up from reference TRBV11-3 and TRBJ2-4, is EAGVVQSPRYKIIEKKQPVAFWCNPISGHNTLYWYLQNLGQGPELLIRYENEEAVDDSQLPKDRFSAERLKGVDSTLKIQPAELGDSAVYLCASSFGQGENVQYFGAGTRLSVL.

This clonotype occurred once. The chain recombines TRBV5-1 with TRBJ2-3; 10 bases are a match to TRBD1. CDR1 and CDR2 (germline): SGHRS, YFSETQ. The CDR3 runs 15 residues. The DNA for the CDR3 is TGCGCAGCCGGAGGGACAGGGGATGGCACAGATACGCAGTATTTT. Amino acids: CAAGGTGDGTDTQYF.

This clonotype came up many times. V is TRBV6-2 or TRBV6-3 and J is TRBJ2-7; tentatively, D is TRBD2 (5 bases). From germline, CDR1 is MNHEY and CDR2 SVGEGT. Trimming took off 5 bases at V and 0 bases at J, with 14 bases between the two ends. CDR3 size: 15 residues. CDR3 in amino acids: CASSEGRGSSYEQYF. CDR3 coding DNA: TGTGCCAGCAGTGAAGGTAGAGGGAGCTCCTACGAGCAGTACTTC.

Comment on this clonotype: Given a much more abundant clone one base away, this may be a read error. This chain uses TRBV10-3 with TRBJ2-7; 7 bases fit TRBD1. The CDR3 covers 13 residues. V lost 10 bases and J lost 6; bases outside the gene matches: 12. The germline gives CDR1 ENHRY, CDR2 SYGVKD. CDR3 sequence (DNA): TGTGCCAGCAGGGGGATAGTAGAGGGCGAGCAGTACTTC. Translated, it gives CASRGIVEGEQYF.